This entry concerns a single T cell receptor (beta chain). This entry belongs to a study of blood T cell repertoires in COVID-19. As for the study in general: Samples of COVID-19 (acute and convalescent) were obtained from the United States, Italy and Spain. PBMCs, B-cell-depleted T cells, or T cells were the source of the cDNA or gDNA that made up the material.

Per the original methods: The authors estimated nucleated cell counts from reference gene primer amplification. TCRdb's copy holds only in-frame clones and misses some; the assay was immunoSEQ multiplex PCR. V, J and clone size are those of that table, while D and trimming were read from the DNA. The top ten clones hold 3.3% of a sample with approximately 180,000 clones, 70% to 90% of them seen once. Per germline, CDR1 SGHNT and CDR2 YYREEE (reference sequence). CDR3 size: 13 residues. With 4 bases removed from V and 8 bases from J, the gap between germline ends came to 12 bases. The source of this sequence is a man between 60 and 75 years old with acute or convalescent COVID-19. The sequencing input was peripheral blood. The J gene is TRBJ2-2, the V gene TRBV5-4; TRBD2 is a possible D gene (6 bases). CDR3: CASSRENSGELFF. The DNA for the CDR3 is TGTGCCAGCAGCCGGGAGAATAGTGGGGAGCTGTTTTTT. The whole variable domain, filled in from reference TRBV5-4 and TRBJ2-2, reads ETGVTQSPTHLIKTRGQQVTLRCSSQSGHNTVSWYQQALGQGPQFIFQYYREEENGRGNFPPRFSGLQFPNYSSELNVNALELDDSALYLCASSRENSGELFFGEGSRLTVL.